Listed here are 6 T cell receptor beta chains from one sample, sequenced in a study of T cells in Graves' hyperthyroidism and ophthalmopathy. Template material for amplifying TCR beta CDR3 regions consisted of RNA transcripts. Initially, a first-round RT-PCR of the TCR CDR3 employed the HTBI primer set. One entry per CDR3 protein, called by TCRdb with MiXCR from the multiplex PCR reads. The sample shows 300,000 to 450,000 distinct CDR3 sequences, 15% of them seen only once. Input material: blood. The receptors were gathered from a woman in her thirties with Graves' hyperthyroidism.

In its sample, this clonotype was seen a few times. The chain combines TRBV20-1 with TRBJ2-2, with D maybe TRBD1 (7 bases). The V end was cut by 0 bases, the J end by 6 bases, with 17 bases between. The CDR3 has 16 amino acids. The germline CDR1 and CDR2 sequences are DFQATT and SNEGSKA (reference sequence). CDR3 nucleotides: TGCAGTGCTAGAGACTTGGAACAGGGGAGGTCCGGGGAGCTGTTTTTT. Its protein product is CSARDLEQGRSGELFF.

The CDR3: CASSLYRQGDTEAFF. In DNA form, the CDR3 reads TGTGCCAGCAGTTTATATCGCCAGGGCGACACTGAAGCTTTCTTT. This chain connects TRBV28 to TRBJ1-1, with a possible D match to TRBD1 (5 bases). Trimming took 1 base from V and 3 from J, leaving 12 bases between them. Germline CDR1 and CDR2: MDHEN and SYDVKM. This CDR3 is built from 15 residues.

This clonotype came up many times. The chain employs TRBV6-5 and TRBJ1-4; TRBD1 matches 9 bases. The germline V gene has CDR1 MNHEY and CDR2 SVGAGI. This CDR3 is built from 15 residues. V dropped 2 bases and J dropped 8; count of bases not matched to a gene: 6. The CDR3 sequence is CASSYTTGGREKLFF. The DNA for the CDR3 is TGTGCCAGCAGTTACACGACAGGGGGGAGGGAAAAACTGTTTTTT.

The chain carries TRBV4-1 and TRBJ2-1; D might be TRBD1 (6 bases). V dropped 2 bases and J dropped 9 bases, with 8 bases sitting between them. Germline V CDR1 and CDR2: MGHRA, YSYEKL. This CDR3 contains 12 residues. The CDR3 sequence: CASSQTGIEQFF. DNA of the CDR3: TGCGCCAGCAGCCAAACAGGGATTGAGCAGTTCTTC.

On this clonotype itself: Being one base from a much bigger clone, this may be a read error. V usage is TRBV20-1 and J usage is TRBJ2-7, with a tentative D call TRBD1 (5 bases). The CDR3 consists of 11 residues. CDR1 and CDR2 from the germline V gene are DFQATT and SNEGSKA (reference sequence). V was pared by 3 bases and J by 5 bases, with 8 bases between. In DNA, the CDR3 is TGCAGTGCTAGCATCAGGGACGAGCAGTACTTC. The encoded protein is CSASIRDEQYF.

This clonotype occurred many times. The V gene is TRBV30, the J gene TRBJ2-7; 7 bases align to TRBD1. V lost 0 bases and J lost 5; bases outside the gene matches: 7. CDR3 length equals 14 residues. Germline V gives CDR1 GTSNPN, CDR2 SVGIG (reference sequence). The CDR3 region is CAWSVWDRGNEQYF. The DNA of the CDR3 is TGTGCCTGGAGTGTATGGGACAGAGGAAACGAGCAGTACTTC. The full variable domain, completed using reference TRBV30 and TRBJ2-7, is SQTIHQWPATLVQPVGSPLSLECTVEGTSNPNLYWYRQAAGRGLQLLFYSVGIGQISSEVPQNLSASRPQDRQFILSSKKLLLSDSGFYLCAWSVWDRGNEQYFGPGTRLTVT.